What follows are 2 T cell receptor beta chains derived from one specimen sequenced in a study of Graves' ophthalmopathy and Graves' hyperthyroidism. Amplified TCR beta CDR3 regions were obtained using RNA transcripts as template. Following a first-round RT-PCR that used HTBI primers, a second-round multiplex PCR was carried out. TCRdb ran MiXCR on the multiplex PCR reads and lists one entry per CDR3 protein. The sample lists 600,000 to 650,000 distinct CDR3 sequences; roughly 20% were seen once. Specimen: peripheral blood. These receptors came from a young woman with stable Graves' hyperthyroidism. Some clones in this sample may be carry-over from other donors' samples.

This clonotype was counted at least ten times. The gene calls are TRBV15 and TRBJ1-5; D gene uncertain. CDR3 length: 13 residues. The germline V gene encodes CDR1 LNHNV and CDR2 YYDKDF (reference sequence). The V and J ends lost 0 bases and 7 bases respectively, with 7 bases between them. The CDR3 loop reads CATSRDQEQPQHF. In DNA form, the CDR3 reads TGTGCCACCAGCAGAGATCAGGAACAGCCCCAGCATTTT.

The sample holds a few counts of this clonotype. The J gene is TRBJ1-1, the V gene TRBV5-5; no firm D call. This CDR3 spans 16 amino acids. Germline V gene data show CDR1 as SGHKS and CDR2 as YYEKEE (reference sequence). Between the trimmed V and J ends, which lost 5 bases and 0 bases, there was a span of 17 bases. The CDR3 sequence is CASSKTTILMNTEAFF. CDR3 nucleotides: TGTGCCAGCAGTAAAACCACCATTCTCATGAACACTGAAGCTTTCTTT.